The next 17 T cell receptor beta chains were all read from a single sample in a study of early T cells in non-severe SARS-CoV-2 infection. TCRdb used MiXCR to reprocess the 5' RACE reads, holding one entry per CDR3 protein. Here the sample spans roughly 75,000 distinct CDR3 sequences, roughly 9.6% being singletons. Sequenced: whole blood. Receptors originate from an adult who was a healthcare worker with PCR-confirmed SARS-CoV-2 infection or an uninfected control (not recorded which).

This clonotype was found a few times. The chain employs TRBV15 and TRBJ1-5, with TRBD1 as a possible D gene (5 bases). The germline V gene encodes CDR1 LNHNV and CDR2 YYDKDF (reference sequence). The CDR3 has 14 residues. V was pared by 3 bases and J by 3 bases, with 9 bases between. CDR3 DNA: TGTGCCACCAGCAGCCGGGACTACAATCAGCCCCAGCATTTT. It translates to CATSSRDYNQPQHF.

This clonotype was counted many times. This chain connects TRBV7-8 to TRBJ2-6; D might be TRBD1 or TRBD2, each matching 5 bases. V lost 5 bases and J lost 0, with 11 bases in between. In germline, CDR1 is SGHVS, CDR2 FQNEAQ. The CDR3 loop spans 16 amino acids. The CDR3 bases are TGTGCCAGCAGCCAGGGACCGTTCTCTGGGGCCAACGTCCTGACTTTC. Protein sequence: CASSQGPFSGANVLTF.

In the case of this clonotype: The final CDR3 position lacks the conserved phenylalanine or tryptophan, pointing to a likely read error. This chain connects TRBV12-3 or TRBV12-4 to TRBJ1-5; D might be TRBD1 (5 bases). The CDR3 is made up of 16 amino acids. The V end lost 3 bases, the J end lost 1 base, and 13 bases lay between the germline ends. The CDR3: CASSFSGRRSNQPQHL. The DNA of the CDR3 is TGTGCCAGCAGTTTCTCGGGACGGAGGAGCAATCAGCCCCAGCATTTG.

This clonotype was seen ten or more times. The chain recombines TRBV29-1 with TRBJ2-5; the match to TRBD2 covers 14 bases. This CDR3 comprises 15 residues. The ends lost 6 bases at V and 5 bases at J; junction bases unmatched: 8. Germline CDR1 reads SQVTM; CDR2 reads ANQGSEA. This CDR3 reads CSVRLAGGPGETQYF. CDR3 in DNA: TGCAGCGTACGACTAGCGGGAGGGCCCGGGGAGACCCAGTACTTC.

This clonotype was seen a few times. The chain has TRBV7-6 and TRBJ2-7; tentative D call: TRBD1 (7 bases). Between the trimmed V and J ends, which lost 1 base and 1 base, there was a span of 14 bases. This CDR3 is 16 amino acids long. CDR1 is SGHVS, CDR2 FNYEAQ, per germline. The CDR3 bases are TGTGCCAGCAGCTTAGGTGGAGGGGGCCGATCCTACGAGCAGTACTTC. It codes for CASSLGGGGRSYEQYF.

The V and J genes are TRBV24-1 and TRBJ2-1, with 7 bases identical to TRBD2. With V trimmed by 1 base and J by 6 bases, 5 bases remained unmatched. This CDR3 region has 15 residues. The germline V gene has CDR1 KGHDR and CDR2 SFDVKD. The chain's CDR3 is CATSDLAGRTNEQFF. Here the CDR3 DNA reads TGTGCCACCAGTGATTTAGCGGGAAGGACCAATGAGCAGTTCTTC.

This clonotype was detected a few times. This rearrangement joins TRBV11-1 to TRBJ2-5; D uncertain. Germline V CDR1 and CDR2: SGHAT, FQDESV (reference sequence). With 5 bases removed from V and 0 bases from J, the gap between germline ends came to 10 bases. This CDR3 is built from 14 residues. The CDR3 sequence is CASSPLGYQETQYF. CDR3 coding DNA: TGTGCCAGCAGCCCCTTAGGCTACCAAGAGACCCAGTACTTC. Drawing the rest from reference TRBV11-1 and TRBJ2-5, the complete variable domain is EAEVAQSPRYKITEKSQAVAFWCDPISGHATLYWYRQILGQGPELLVQFQDESVVDDSQLPKDRFSAERLKGVDSTLKIQPAELGDSAMYLCASSPLGYQETQYFGPGTRLLVL.

This clonotype was found many times. CDR3 residues: CASSQDGGLAYEQYF. The CDR3 DNA sequence: TGTGCCAGCAGCCAAGACGGCGGTCTCGCTTACGAGCAGTACTTC. This chain joins TRBV3-1 and TRBJ2-7; no definite D call. Trimming removed 0 bases at V and 4 bases at J, with 13 bases between. This CDR3 has 15 amino acids. CDR1 and CDR2 from the germline V gene are LGHDT and YNNKEL (reference sequence).

This clonotype was observed at least ten times. The rearrangement uses TRBV28 and TRBJ1-2; unclear D gene. CDR3 length: 12 residues. CDR1 MDHEN and CDR2 SYDVKM come from the germline V gene. V dropped 7 bases and J dropped 8 bases, with 14 bases sitting between them. The CDR3 sequence is CASNAAVWGYTF. CDR3 coding DNA: TGTGCCAGCAACGCAGCGGTTTGGGGCTACACCTTC.

This rearrangement joins TRBV27 to TRBJ2-7; D is unclear. V shed 6 bases and J shed 12 bases, with 21 bases lying between them. CDR1 and CDR2 from the germline V gene are MNHEY and SMNVEV (reference sequence). The CDR3 is 13 amino acids. The CDR3 loop is CASRVGGPGEWYF. CDR3 nucleotides: TGTGCCAGCAGAGTTGGCGGACCTGGCGAGTGGTACTTC.

This clonotype was picked up many times. The rearrangement uses TRBV19 and TRBJ2-1; TRBD2 matches 14 bases. The V gene end was trimmed by 5 bases and the J gene end by 6 bases; junction bases not matched to a gene: 9. This CDR3 has 17 residues. Germline loops: CDR1 LNHDA, CDR2 SQIVND (reference sequence). The CDR3 spells CASSFGTSGRYLNEQFF. CDR3 nucleotides: TGTGCCAGTAGTTTCGGGACTAGCGGGAGATATCTCAATGAGCAGTTCTTC.

This clonotype was recorded a few times. V usage is TRBV12-3 or TRBV12-4 and J usage is TRBJ1-6; D possibly corresponds to TRBD1 (5 bases). Trimming stripped 6 bases from V and 10 bases from J, with 19 bases between. The CDR3 sequence is 15 residues long. The CDR3 nucleotides read TGTGCCAGCAGATCAACGGGACCAGGGAGGTCACCCCTCCACTTT. Encoded protein: CASRSTGPGRSPLHF.

This clonotype was seen many times. The V call is TRBV3-1, the J call TRBJ2-7; D is perhaps TRBD1 or TRBD2 (5 bases each). CDR3 length: 11 amino acids. CDR1 and CDR2 (germline): LGHDT, YNNKEL (reference sequence). Here the CDR3 DNA reads TGTGCCAGCAGCCGGGCCTGGGGACGATCGGTC. Protein sequence: CASSRAWGRSV.

The chain combines TRBV10-3 with TRBJ2-7; D is tentatively TRBD1 or TRBD2 (5 bases each). Germline values: CDR1 ENHRY, CDR2 SYGVKD. V was clipped by 2 bases and J by 6 bases, with 14 bases between them. The CDR3 is 14 amino acids. CDR3 nucleotide sequence: TGTGCCATCAGTGAGGCAGGAGCGAGGGGCGAGCAGTACTTC. Its translation is CAISEAGARGEQYF.

This clonotype came up once. The chain links TRBV25-1 to TRBJ1-3; D unresolved. V was trimmed by 4 bases and J by 1 base, leaving 14 bases between them. From germline, CDR1 is MGHDK and CDR2 SYGVNS. The CDR3 is made up of 16 amino acids. CDR3 in amino acids: CASSGLGLGSGNTIYF. The CDR3 nucleotides are TGTGCCAGCAGTGGCTTAGGGCTAGGGTCTGGAAACACCATATATTTT.

This clonotype has more than one count but fewer than ten. This chain joins TRBV20-1 and TRBJ1-2; D gene uncertain. Germline V lookup: CDR1 DFQATT, CDR2 SNEGSKA (reference sequence). V lost 3 bases and J 4 bases, leaving 18 bases between the germline ends. The CDR3 contains 15 residues. CDR3 loop: CSASTLATSPYGYTF. The CDR3 DNA sequence: TGCAGTGCTAGTACGTTGGCTACTAGCCCCTATGGCTACACCTTC.

In this sample, this clonotype turned up many times. The V gene is TRBV28, the J gene TRBJ1-5, with D hard to call. The germline V gene encodes CDR1 MDHEN and CDR2 SYDVKM. V was trimmed by 2 bases and J by 6 bases, leaving 14 bases between them. The CDR3 is 15 residues long. CDR3 sequence (DNA): TGTGCCAGCAGTTTAAGGTCTGGGCGGGGTCAGCCCCAGCATTTT. Protein: CASSLRSGRGQPQHF.